Shown below are 7 T cell receptor beta chains from a single sample sequenced in a study of blood T cell repertoires in COVID-19. Generated by immunoSEQ multiplex PCR, the TCRdb table keeps only in-frame clones and is missing some. The data contain about 150,000 clones, about 85% of them seen just once; the ten biggest clones take up roughly 8.3%. Sequenced material: peripheral blood. All receptors come from a woman aged 55-70 years with COVID-19, enrolled during active disease.

The chain employs TRBV11-2 and TRBJ1-4; 7 bases align to TRBD1. The J segment lost 2 bases and the V segment lost 5 bases, leaving 8 bases of the junction unmatched. CDR3 length: 16 amino acids. Germline CDR1 reads SGHAT; CDR2 reads FQNNGV. The CDR3 DNA follows: TGTGCCAGCAGCCGACAGGGCATTACGACTAATGAAAAACTGTTTTTT. It is translated as CASSRQGITTNEKLFF.

V usage is TRBV7-3 and J usage is TRBJ1-2, with a possible D match to TRBD1 (6 bases). The CDR3 has 13 residues. Germline V gene lookup returns CDR1 SGHTA and CDR2 FQGTGA. Trimming removed 4 bases from V and 4 bases from J, with 10 bases in between. The CDR3 region is CASSSDSFYGYTF. CDR3 nucleotide sequence: TGTGCCAGCAGCTCGGACAGTTTCTATGGCTACACCTTC.

The CDR3 nucleotides read TGTGCCAGCAGTCGCCAGGAGGCTAGTACTGAAGCTTTCTTT. Translated: CASSRQEASTEAFF. The chain employs TRBV6-5 and TRBJ1-1; D is uncertain. V lost 5 bases and J 5 bases, leaving 15 bases between the germline ends. The CDR3 contains 14 residues. Germline-derived CDR1 and CDR2 are MNHEY and SVGAGI.

The CDR3 spells CASSYSIQGGNSPLHF. The CDR3 DNA sequence: TGTGCCAGCAGTTACTCGATACAGGGGGGGAATTCACCCCTCCACTTT. This chain uses TRBV6-7 with TRBJ1-6; 8 bases line up with TRBD1. TRBV6-7 is designated an ORF whose function remains uncertain. V shed 0 bases and J 7 bases; nucleotides not matched to a gene: 5. The CDR3 contains 16 residues.

The rearrangement joins TRBV7-3 to TRBJ1-1; 9 bases align to TRBD1. With 5 bases clipped from V and 4 bases from J, the junction kept 5 bases outside the gene matches. From germline, CDR1 is SGHTA and CDR2 FQGTGA. The CDR3 is made up of 14 amino acids. CDR3: CASSPDRGSTEAFF. CDR3 bases: TGTGCCAGCAGCCCCGACAGGGGGAGCACTGAAGCTTTCTTT.

The V and J genes are TRBV18 and TRBJ1-4; 10 bases line up with TRBD1. The CDR3 loop spans 15 amino acids. Germline loops: CDR1 KGHSH, CDR2 LQKENI. Losses at the gene ends were 1 base for V and 8 bases for J; bases not matched to a gene: 4. Here the CDR3 reads CASSPRGTGAEKLFF. DNA of the CDR3: TGTGCCAGCTCACCACGGGGGACAGGGGCCGAAAAACTGTTTTTT.

The genes are TRBV2 and TRBJ2-3; 10 bases align to TRBD2. The CDR3 runs to 14 residues. The J segment lost 10 bases and the V segment lost 9 bases, leaving 13 bases of the junction unmatched. The V gene's germline CDR1 is SNHLY and CDR2 FYNNEI. Here the CDR3 reads CASPETSGPGAQYF. CDR3 bases: TGTGCCAGTCCCGAGACTAGCGGGCCCGGGGCGCAGTATTTT.